These T cell receptor beta chains were read from a single sample in a study of human T cells and chemical hapten exposure. Each CDR3 protein is one row after TCRdb ran MiXCR on the 5' RACE reads. The sample shows 80,000 or so distinct CDR3 sequences, roughly 15% of them seen only once. The receptor set was obtained from a female donor in good health. Both conserved end residues are part of each CDR3. A D gene is named only where the DNA matches it firmly. Expanded clones get a size class; other rows say once, few or many, or leave the size out.

TRBV9	TRBD2	.	TRBJ2-7	TGTGCCAGCAGCCCTAGTAGGGTAGCGGGGATTTACGAGCAGTACTTC	CASSPSRVAGIYEQYF
TRBV7-2	.	few	TRBJ2-2	TGTGCCAGCGGGGTGGGGGTAGGGGCCGGGGAGCTGTTTTTT	CASGVGVGAGELFF
TRBV28	.	many	TRBJ2-5	TGTGCCAGCAGAATAGGGGACCTACAAGAGACCCAGTACTTC	CASRIGDLQETQYF
TRBV27	TRBD2	.	TRBJ2-7	TGTGCCAGCAGTTTATTCTGGCGGGAGGGGCACGAGCAGTACTTC	CASSLFWREGHEQYF
TRBV30	.	few	TRBJ1-5	TGTGCCTGGAGGAAAAAACAGGGTGACGGCGGGCCCCAGCATTTT	CAWRKKQGDGGPQHF
TRBV10-3	TRBD1	.	TRBJ2-2	TGTGCCATCAGTCAGGGGGCGCGGGGCACCGGGGAGCTGTTTTTT	CAISQGARGTGELFF
TRBV7-6	.	.	TRBJ2-7	TGTGCCAGCAGCTTATGGGCCGGGGGCAGGCACGAGCAGTACTTC	CASSLWAGGRHEQYF
TRBV7-9	TRBD2	few	TRBJ2-1	TGTGCCAGCAGCCTCTACCGTGTGATGCGGGGGGTAAACAATGAGCAGTTCTTC	CASSLYRVMRGVNNEQFF
TRBV12-3/TRBV12-4	.	few	TRBJ1-4	TGTGCCAGCAGTTCCAGGGTGACCGCAACTAATGAAAAACTGTTTTTT	CASSSRVTATNEKLFF
TRBV12-3/TRBV12-4	TRBD1	.	TRBJ1-4	TGTGCCAGCAGGAAAACAGGGGCCTCTAATGAAAAACTGTTTTTT	CASRKTGASNEKLFF
TRBV18	.	.	TRBJ1-1	TGTGCCAGCTCACCACCGATGAACACTGAAGCTTTCTTT	CASSPPMNTEAFF
TRBV7-9	TRBD1	few	TRBJ2-3	TGTGCCAGCAGCTTAGGGCTACAGGGGGCAGATACGCAGTATTTT	CASSLGLQGADTQYF
TRBV27	TRBD1	.	TRBJ2-1	TGTGCCAGCACGACAGGGGGCCGTGCGCGGCAGTTCTTC	CASTTGGRARQFF
TRBV11-3	.	few	TRBJ2-1	TGTGCCAGCAGCTTATCAGTGGGGAATGAGCAGTTCTTC	CASSLSVGNEQFF
TRBV20-1	.	few	TRBJ2-3	TGCAGTGCTCCGGACGCTAGAGGGGGGGCCTATACGCAGTATTTT	CSAPDARGGAYTQYF